This TCR beta chain was observed in a study of shared clonotypes between healthy human individuals. The study, taken as a whole, reports: Naive subsets generally exceeded memory subsets in estimated richness. Generation of non-shared clonotypes was less probable than generation of clonotypes shared by all four donors.

Each sample came from a Caucasian adult donor living in Nashville, Tennessee. CD45RA-negative memory and CD45RA+ naive subsets were split from the CD4+ cells. This clone was seen a handful of times. Its antigen is unidentified. V shed 10 bases and J 2 bases; nucleotides not matched to a gene: 7. Germline-derived CDR1 and CDR2 are ENHRY and SYGVKD. The CDR3 is 15 residues long. Assay: immunoSEQ multiplex PCR; the TCRdb copy retains only in-frame clones and omits some. The table has about 1 million clones, around 74% seen once. The TCR sequence derives from a young man in good health. Sequenced input: memory CD4+ T cells sorted from blood. Subset denoted: CD45RA-negative fraction. This chain uses TRBV10-3 with TRBJ2-5; 13 bases map to TRBD2. The CDR3 nucleotides read TGTGCCACCCGCCCGGGACTAGCGGGGCAAGAGACCCAGTACTTC. This gives the protein CATRPGLAGQETQYF.